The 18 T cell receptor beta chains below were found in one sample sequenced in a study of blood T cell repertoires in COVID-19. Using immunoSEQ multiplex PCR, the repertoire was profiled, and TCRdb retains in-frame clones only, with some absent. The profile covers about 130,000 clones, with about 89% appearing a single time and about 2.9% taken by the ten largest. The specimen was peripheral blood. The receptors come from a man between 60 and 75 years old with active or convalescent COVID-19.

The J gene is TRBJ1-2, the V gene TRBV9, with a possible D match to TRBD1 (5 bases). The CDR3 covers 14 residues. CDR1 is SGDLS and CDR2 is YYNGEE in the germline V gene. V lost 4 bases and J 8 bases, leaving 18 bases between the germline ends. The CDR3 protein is CASSPDPGLRGYTF. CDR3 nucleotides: TGTGCCAGCAGCCCCGACCCAGGGCTCCGGGGCTACACCTTC. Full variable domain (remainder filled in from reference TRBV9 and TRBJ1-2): DSGVTQTPKHLITATGQRVTLRCSPRSGDLSVYWYQQSLDQGLQFLIQYYNGEERAKGNILERFSAQQFPDLHSELNLSSLELGDSALYFCASSPDPGLRGYTFGSGTRLTVV.

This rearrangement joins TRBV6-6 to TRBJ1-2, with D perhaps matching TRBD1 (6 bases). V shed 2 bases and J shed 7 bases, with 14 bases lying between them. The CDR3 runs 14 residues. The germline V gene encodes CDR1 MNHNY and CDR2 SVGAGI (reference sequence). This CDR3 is CASSYISGVSGYTF. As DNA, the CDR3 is TGTGCCAGCAGTTACATCTCAGGGGTTAGTGGCTACACCTTC.

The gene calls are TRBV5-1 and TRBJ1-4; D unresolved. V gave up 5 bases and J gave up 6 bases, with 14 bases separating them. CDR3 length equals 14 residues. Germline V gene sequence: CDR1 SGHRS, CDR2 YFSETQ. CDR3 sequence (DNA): TGCGCCAGCAGGTCGACAATTCCGGATGAAAAACTGTTTTTT. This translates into CASRSTIPDEKLFF.

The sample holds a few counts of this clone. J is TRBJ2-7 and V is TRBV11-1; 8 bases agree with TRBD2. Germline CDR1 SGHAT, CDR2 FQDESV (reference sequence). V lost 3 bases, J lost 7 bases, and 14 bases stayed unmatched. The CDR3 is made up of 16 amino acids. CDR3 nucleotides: TGTGCCAGCAGCTTGGGGTTCGGGAGGGCCTCGGGGGAGCAGTACTTC. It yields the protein CASSLGFGRASGEQYF.

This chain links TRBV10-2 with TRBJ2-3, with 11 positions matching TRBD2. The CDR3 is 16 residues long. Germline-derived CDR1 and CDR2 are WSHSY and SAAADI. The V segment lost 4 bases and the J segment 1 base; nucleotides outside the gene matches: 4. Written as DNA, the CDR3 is TGCGCCAGCAGTGTAGCGGGAGGGCCTGGCACAGATACGCAGTATTTT. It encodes CASSVAGGPGTDTQYF.

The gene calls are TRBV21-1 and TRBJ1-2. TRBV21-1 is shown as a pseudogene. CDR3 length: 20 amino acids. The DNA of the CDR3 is TGTGCCAGCAGCAAAGGCGGACCGGGAGGGGCCGACAACGGTCTAGGGTGCTACACCTTC. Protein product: CASSKGGPGGADNGLGCYTF.

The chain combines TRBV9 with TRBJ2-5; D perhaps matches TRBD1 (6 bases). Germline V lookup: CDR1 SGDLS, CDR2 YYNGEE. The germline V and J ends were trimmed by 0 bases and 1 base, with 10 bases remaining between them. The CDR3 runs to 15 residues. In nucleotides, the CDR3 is TGTGCCAGCAGCGTAGCTCCAGGGGCCCAAGAGACCCAGTACTTC. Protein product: CASSVAPGAQETQYF. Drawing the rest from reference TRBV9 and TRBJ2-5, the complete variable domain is DSGVTQTPKHLITATGQRVTLRCSPRSGDLSVYWYQQSLDQGLQFLIQYYNGEERAKGNILERFSAQQFPDLHSELNLSSLELGDSALYFCASSVAPGAQETQYFGPGTRLLVL.

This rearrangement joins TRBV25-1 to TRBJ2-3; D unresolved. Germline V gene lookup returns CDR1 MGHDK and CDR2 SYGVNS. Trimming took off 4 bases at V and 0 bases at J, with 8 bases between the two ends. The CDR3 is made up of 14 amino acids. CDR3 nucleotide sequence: TGTGCCAGCAGTGTGGGCTCCAGCACAGATACGCAGTATTTT. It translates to CASSVGSSTDTQYF.

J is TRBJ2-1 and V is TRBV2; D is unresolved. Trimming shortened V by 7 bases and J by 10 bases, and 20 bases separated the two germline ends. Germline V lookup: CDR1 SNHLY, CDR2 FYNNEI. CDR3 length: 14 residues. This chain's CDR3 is CASTPSLLYWEQFF. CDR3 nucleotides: TGTGCCAGCACCCCCTCTCTCTTATACTGGGAGCAGTTCTTC. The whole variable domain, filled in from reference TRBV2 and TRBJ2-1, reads EPEVTQTPSHQVTQMGQEVILRCVPISNHLYFYWYRQILGQKVEFLVSFYNNEISEKSEIFDDQFSVERPDGSNFTLKIRSTKLEDSAMYFCASTPSLLYWEQFFGPGTRLTVL.

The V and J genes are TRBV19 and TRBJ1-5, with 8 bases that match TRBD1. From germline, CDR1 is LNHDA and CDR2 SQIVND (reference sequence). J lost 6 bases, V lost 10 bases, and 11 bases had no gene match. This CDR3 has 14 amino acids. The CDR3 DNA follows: TGTGCCACTTCGGACAGGGTAAAGAGTCAGCCCCAGCATTTT. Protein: CATSDRVKSQPQHF.

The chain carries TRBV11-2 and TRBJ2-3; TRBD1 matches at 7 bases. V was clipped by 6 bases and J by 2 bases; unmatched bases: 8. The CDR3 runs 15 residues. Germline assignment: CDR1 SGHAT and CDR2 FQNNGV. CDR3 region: CASRPGQFITDTQYF. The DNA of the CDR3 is TGTGCCAGCAGGCCGGGACAGTTCATCACAGATACGCAGTATTTT.

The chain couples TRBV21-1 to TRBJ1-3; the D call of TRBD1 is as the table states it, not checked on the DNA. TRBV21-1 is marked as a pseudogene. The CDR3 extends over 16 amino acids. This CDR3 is CASSHSDRCSGNTIYF. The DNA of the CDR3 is TGTGCCAGCAGCCATTCTGACAGGTGCTCTGGAAACACCATATATTTT.

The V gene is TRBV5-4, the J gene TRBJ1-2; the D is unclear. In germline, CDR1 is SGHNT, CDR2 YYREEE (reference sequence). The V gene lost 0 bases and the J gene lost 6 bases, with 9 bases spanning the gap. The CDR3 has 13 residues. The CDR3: CASSLAAANGYTF. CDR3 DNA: TGTGCCAGCAGCTTGGCGGCGGCTAATGGCTACACCTTC.

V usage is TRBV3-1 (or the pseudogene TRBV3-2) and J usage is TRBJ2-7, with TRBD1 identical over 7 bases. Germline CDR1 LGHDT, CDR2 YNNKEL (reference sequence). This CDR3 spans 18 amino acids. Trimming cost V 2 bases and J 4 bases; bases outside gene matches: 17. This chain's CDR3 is CASSQSRTGRCPWYEQYF. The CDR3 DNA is TGTGCCAGCAGCCAAAGCCGGACAGGCCGATGCCCTTGGTACGAGCAGTACTTC.

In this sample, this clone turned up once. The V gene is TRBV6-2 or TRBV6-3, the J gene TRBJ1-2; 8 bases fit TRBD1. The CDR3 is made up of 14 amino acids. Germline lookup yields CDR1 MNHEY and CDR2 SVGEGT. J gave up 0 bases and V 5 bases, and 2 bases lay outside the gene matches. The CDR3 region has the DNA TGTGCCAGCAGTGGACAGGGAGCTAACTATGGCTACACCTTC. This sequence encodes CASSGQGANYGYTF.

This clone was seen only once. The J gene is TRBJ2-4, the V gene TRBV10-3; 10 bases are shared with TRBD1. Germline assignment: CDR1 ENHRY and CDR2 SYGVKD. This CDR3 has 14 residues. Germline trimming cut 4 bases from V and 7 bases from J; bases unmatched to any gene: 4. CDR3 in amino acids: CAISGGGQGNIQYF. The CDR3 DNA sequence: TGTGCCATCAGTGGGGGGGGACAGGGGAACATTCAGTACTTC.

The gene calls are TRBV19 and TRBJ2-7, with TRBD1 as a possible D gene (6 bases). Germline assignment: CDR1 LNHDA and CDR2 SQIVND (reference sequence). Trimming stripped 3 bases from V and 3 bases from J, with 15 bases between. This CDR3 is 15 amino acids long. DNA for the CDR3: TGTGCCAGTAGTATTCGAAGGACAGCAATCTACGAGCAGTACTTC. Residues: CASSIRRTAIYEQYF.

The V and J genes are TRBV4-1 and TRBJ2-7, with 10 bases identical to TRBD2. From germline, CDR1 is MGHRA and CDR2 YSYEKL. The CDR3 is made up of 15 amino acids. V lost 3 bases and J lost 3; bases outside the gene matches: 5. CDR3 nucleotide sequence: TGCGCCAGCAGCCACTTAGCGGGGGGTCACTACGAGCAGTACTTC. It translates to CASSHLAGGHYEQYF.